The next 3 T cell receptor beta chains were all read from a single sample in a study of blood T cell repertoires in COVID-19. TCRdb keeps only in-frame clones here, not all; method: immunoSEQ multiplex PCR. The top ten hold about 2.9% of the sample, which has about 370,000 clones, 89% seen once. The sample comprised peripheral blood. All receptors derive from a young woman with COVID-19, enrolled during active disease.

This clone has a single count. The chain uses TRBV29-1 and TRBJ1-3, with D tentatively TRBD1 (5 bases). The CDR3 sequence is 13 residues long. Trimming cost V 4 bases and J 2 bases, with 9 bases left between them. The germline V gene encodes CDR1 SQVTM and CDR2 ANQGSEA. For the CDR3, the DNA is TGCAGCGTTGTATTGACAGCTGGAAACACCATATATTTT. This translates into CSVVLTAGNTIYF.

The rearrangement joins TRBV4-3 to TRBJ1-4, with D uncertain. Trimming left V 5 bases short and J 0 bases short, with 22 bases between. The CDR3 extends over 19 amino acids. Germline-derived CDR1 and CDR2 are LGHNA and YSLEER. The CDR3 region is CASSSPSGSADATNEKLFF. The DNA of the CDR3 is TGCGCCAGCAGCTCACCGAGCGGCAGCGCCGATGCAACTAATGAAAAACTGTTTTTT.

V and J are TRBV27 and TRBJ2-1; 9 nucleotides match TRBD2. With V trimmed by 2 bases and J by 2 bases, 4 bases remained unmatched. This CDR3 contains 16 residues. From germline, CDR1 is MNHEY and CDR2 SMNVEV (reference sequence). The CDR3 DNA sequence: TGTGCCAGCAGTTTACCCCTAGCGGGACCCTACAATGAGCAGTTCTTC. Translating gives CASSLPLAGPYNEQFF.